This TCR beta chain comes out of a study of neurological immune-mediated disorders. V lost 4 bases, J lost 2 bases, and 9 bases lay in between. This CDR3 region has 12 residues. The germline V gene encodes CDR1 SQVTM and CDR2 ANQGSEA. The cDNA was produced through 5'RACE with 10-nucleotide random UMIs. Each sequencing run yielded over 190 million TCR-beta sequences from 15-18 subjects. TCRdb re-called the 5' RACE reads through MiXCR, storing one row per CDR3 protein. Of approximately 47,000 distinct CDR3 sequences listed, roughly 14% are singletons. This clonotype was counted ten times or more. Time point reported: longitudinal time-point 3. The unsorted libraries were made from 2 million PBMCs kept at -80 C.

The chain links TRBV29-1 to TRBJ2-7; D could derive from TRBD1 or TRBD2 (5 bases each). The sequenced material came from PBMCs. The source of this sequence is a man aged 25-40 years in good health. This CDR3 reads CSVGVGAYEQYF. The CDR3 DNA reads TGCAGCGTTGGGGTGGGGGCCTACGAGCAGTACTTC.